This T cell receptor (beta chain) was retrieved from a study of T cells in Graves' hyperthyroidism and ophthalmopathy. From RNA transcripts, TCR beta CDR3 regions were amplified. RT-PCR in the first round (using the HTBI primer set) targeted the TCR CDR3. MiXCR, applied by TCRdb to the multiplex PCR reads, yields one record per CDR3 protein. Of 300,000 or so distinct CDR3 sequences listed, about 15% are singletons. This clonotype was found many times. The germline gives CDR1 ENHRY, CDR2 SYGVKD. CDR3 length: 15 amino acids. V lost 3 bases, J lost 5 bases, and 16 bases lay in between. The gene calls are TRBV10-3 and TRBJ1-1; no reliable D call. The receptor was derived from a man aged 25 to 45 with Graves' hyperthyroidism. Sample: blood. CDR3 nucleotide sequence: TGTGCCATCAGTGATCGGGCCGACGGAGAGACTGAAGCTTTCTTT. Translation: CAISDRADGETEAFF.